The T cell receptor (beta chain) described here comes from a study of glioma-infiltrating T cells after dendritic cell vaccination (dated by TCRdb to the mid-2010s). Background for the entire study: Of the approximately 15 glioblastoma patients in the cohort, all drawn from Phase I and II dendritic cell vaccination trials, 9 were newly diagnosed and 6 had recurrent disease. Survival after dendritic cell vaccination was correlated with TCR sequencing metrics, such as TIL content and the overlap between tumor and blood repertoires. The vaccine consisted of monocyte-derived dendritic cells cultured less than 9 days with IL-4 and GM-CSF, then pulsed overnight with autologous tumor lysate. Between about 2002 and 2013, patients were given autologous tumor lysate-pulsed dendritic cell vaccination. Three intradermal dendritic cell vaccine injections were administered to patients at biweekly intervals in the arm below the axilla. Deep sequencing of TCR beta CDR3 regions was used to quantify tumor-infiltrating lymphocyte content and compare tumor and blood repertoires in dendritic cell-vaccinated glioblastoma patients. Overall results and qualifications from the work: The cohort was small and heterogeneous, and full blood and tumor sets were available for few patients, with initial-recurrent tumor pairs available for even fewer patients. Longer time to progression and overall survival after dendritic cell vaccination were predicted by higher estimated pretreatment TIL content. The three-group TCR overlap response model was characterized as speculative, and prospective validation of the model was stated to be required. No direct relationship between TCR clonality and survival was found, suggesting that a diverse polyclonal response may matter.

V is cut by 5 bases and J by 6 bases, and the space between the germline ends is 17 bases. Measured from the cysteine to the phenylalanine, the CDR3 is 14 residues long. Only CDR3 DNA is held: 42 bases, read in frame from base 1. The germline V gene gives CDR1 as KGHSH and CDR2 as LQKENI. To be selected, patients needed enough residual fresh-frozen tumor tissue and more than two years of available survival data. An isocitrate dehydrogenase mutation was not carried by any of the glioblastoma patients, although molecular status was otherwise variable. PBMC were collected before vaccination, two weeks after the third vaccination, and at tumor progression if tumor progression occurred. The Qiagen DNeasy Blood extraction Kit was used for extraction of genomic DNA. The immunoSEQ assay amplified TCRB CDR3 regions from roughly 2 micrograms of genomic DNA, or from all available DNA when less than that amount was available. The multiplex PCR relied on 60 forward primers for TCR V beta segments and 13 reverse primers for J beta segments. Synthetic control templates were spiked into each sample at limiting dilution to estimate reads per starting template. Sequencing produced 87 bp reads on the Illumina HiSeq System. The paper's data handling went like this. PCR and sequencing errors were removed by a nearest neighbor algorithm that merged closely related sequences. TCR overlap was measured as the percentage of unique tumor TCR beta sequences also present in the same patient's peripheral blood. The table was pulled from immuneACCESS by TCRdb, which kept in-frame rearrangements only. Such tables lose some clones; where checked, under half of the loss comes from unresolved V genes, and the rest has no known cause. V and J calls and clone size are copied from that table; D and trimming were computed from the DNA. The sample table records under 100,000 clones; about 90% of these occur just once. Together, the top ten hold roughly 3.1% of the sample.

In regard to this clone: Its specific antigen is unknown. There are no base qualities to consult, and no much larger clone falls within one base.

The starting material was blood, obtained before dendritic cell vaccination. Here the chain combines TRBV18 and TRBJ2-7; TRBD1 is perhaps the D gene, given 6 matching bases. The source of this sequence is a human donor with glioblastoma. The nucleotides read TGTGCCAGCTCAAGTTACAGGGACGGAGGCGAGCAGTACTTC. Its product reads: CASSSYRDGGEQYF.